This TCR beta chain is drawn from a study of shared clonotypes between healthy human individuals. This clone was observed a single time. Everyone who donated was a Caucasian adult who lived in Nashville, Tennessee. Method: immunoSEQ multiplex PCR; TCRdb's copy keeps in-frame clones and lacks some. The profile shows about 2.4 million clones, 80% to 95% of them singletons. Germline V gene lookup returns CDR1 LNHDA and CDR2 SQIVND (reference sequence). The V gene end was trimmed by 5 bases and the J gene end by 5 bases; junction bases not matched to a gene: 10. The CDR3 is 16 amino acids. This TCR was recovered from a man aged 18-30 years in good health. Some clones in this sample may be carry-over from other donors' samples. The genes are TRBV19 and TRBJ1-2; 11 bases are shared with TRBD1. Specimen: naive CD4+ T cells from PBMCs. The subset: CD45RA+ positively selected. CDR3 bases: TGTGCCAGTAGTCGGACAGGGGGCGCAACGCCTTATGGCTACACCTTC. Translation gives CASSRTGGATPYGYTF.